This TCR beta chain was obtained from a study of T cells in Graves' hyperthyroidism and ophthalmopathy (dated by TCRdb to the late 2010s). Regarding the study in general: Peripheral blood samples were taken at initial diagnosis, before any treatment was given. TCR V-J signatures able to tell the groups apart were searched for in a discovery cohort of approximately 95 patients, of whom more than 40 had Graves' ophthalmopathy and under 65 had stable Graves' hyperthyroidism. Whether ophthalmopathy could be predicted prospectively was tested in an independent validation cohort made up of 18 to 20 hyperthyroidism patients plus 17 patients who later progressed to ophthalmopathy. The 80 to 100 discovery patients were randomly divided into training and test sets at a 7:3 ratio. In addition, the study compared T-cell repertoires in thyroid tissue and in blood from several Graves' hyperthyroidism patients. Once sampling was done, hyperthyroidism patients were given methimazole at a starting dose of 30 mg daily, whereas ophthalmopathy patients were given high-dose intravenous methylprednisolone. The paper reports TCR Vbeta CDR3 sequencing of over 130 peripheral blood samples: fewer than 50 ophthalmopathy, approximately 74 hyperthyroidism and around 17 progressor patients. What the work shows at the level of the full study, not this receptor alone: Most expanded thyroid clonotypes (frequency above 0.001) were also detected in blood, suggesting blood repertoires may reflect thyroid immune responses. A model built on a 13 V-J signature distinguished ophthalmopathy from stable hyperthyroidism, reaching about 88% sensitivity and approximately 81% specificity in cross-validation and 80%/75% in testing. In validation, the model predicted progression to ophthalmopathy a median of approximately 6.6 months before onset, with roughly 71% sensitivity and roughly 77% specificity. No statistical method was used to set the sample size in advance, and investigators knew the group allocation.

The TCR beta CDR3 regions were amplified from the RNA transcripts. For the first round of RT-PCR on the TCR CDR3, the HTBI primer set was used together with the Qiagen OneStep RT-PCR kit. Libraries were constructed in a second round of multiplex PCR, after which size selection and purification were performed. Libraries were sequenced paired-end with 100 bp reads on an Illumina HiSeq2000. The authors' pipeline ran thus. SOAPnuke was used to process the raw data, removing reads that contained adapters or uncalled bases, had a mean Phred below 15, or lacked an exact match to the constant primer or identifier. COPE v1.2.5 was used to merge high-quality paired reads, and clonotypes were defined as unique nucleotide sequences. MiTCR v1.1 was used to align clonotypes to the IMGT TRBV, TRBD and TRBJ reference segments. Only V-J combinations with frequency above 0.0001, covering about 99% of repertoires, were analysed. The TCS score was defined as the ratio of F50 (clonal expansion) to E x V (chaos), calculated using BLOSUM62-based TCRdist between CDR3 peptides within each V-J. Welch's t-statistics and random forest reduced several hundred V-J features to about 13, which were used in a naive Bayes classifier (R e1071). The raw public reads went through TCRdb reprocessing: fastp at Q25, MiXCR clone calling, in-frame beta chains kept. A single entry per CDR3 protein holds the most common genes and DNA from its merged rows. These V and J calls are TCRdb output, not the study's own analysis. This sample is represented by roughly 290,000 distinct CDR3 sequences; about an eighth of them were singletons. The ten top clones hold more than 7.5% of the sample.

The germline V and J ends show losses of 4 bases and 4 bases respectively, and no gene match explains 9 bases of the junction. According to the germline V gene, CDR1 reads SQVTM and CDR2 reads ANQGSEA. The CDR3 has 14 amino acids, counting the end cysteine and phenylalanine. Of all the DNA, just the CDR3 is kept, 42 bases in frame from base 1. Hyperthyroidism patients were aged 18 to 65 years and newly diagnosed, with disease duration of less than 2 months. Any patient with an uncontrolled infection, another autoimmune disease, pregnancy or lactation was excluded. Diagnoses relied on clinical symptoms, serum thyroxine and TRAb, thyroid ultrasound and orbital computed tomography. Blood from progressor patients was collected at the time of first diagnosis with hyperthyroidism, before any ophthalmopathy symptoms had appeared. PBMCs were separated from 10 ml of fresh peripheral blood using Ficoll-Paque density gradient centrifugation. Progressor patients were first diagnosed with Graves' hyperthyroidism and then developed ophthalmopathy during follow-up. Trizol reagent was used to extract total RNA, and RNA quality was then checked on an Agilent 2100 Bioanalyzer.

In its sample, this clonotype was seen a few times. Its antigen is still unknown. The sample holds no much larger clone one base away, and base qualities are not on file. This receptor was identified in a woman in her 30s with Graves' hyperthyroidism that later progressed to Graves' ophthalmopathy. This sequence uses TRBV29-1 and TRBJ2-7; TRBD1 agrees with 8 junctional bases. What was sequenced was blood. The DNA sequence is as follows: TGCAGCGTTGCCGACAGGGGACGGTCGTACGAGCAGTACTTC. It specifies CSVADRGRSYEQYF.